This TCR beta chain was recovered during a study of T-cell reconstitution after alpha-beta-depleted transplantation in children (dated by TCRdb to the mid-2010s). For the study in its entirety: Using TCR repertoire profiling, the study followed T-cell immune reconstitution in a quantitative way in children after TCRalphabeta/CD19-depleted allogeneic hematopoietic cell transplantation. Results the study describes overall, beyond this receptor: In some patients, high TCRbeta diversity at day 60 was attributed to recipient T cells and intrathymic progenitors that had survived conditioning. Over subsequent months, a decline in hyperexpanded clone frequencies was noted, and after one year, T-cell counts and TCRbeta diversity were mostly ascribed to newly produced T cells. The apparently early recovery of alphabetaT-cell counts about two months after transplant reportedly depended on only several hundred rapidly expanded clones that came from non-depleted graft cells.

Library prep was done by PCR. Instrument used: Illumina HiSeq 2500. TCR libraries were prepared with molecular barcoding, using unique molecular identifiers to normalize TCRbeta repertoire quantification. Using fastp trimming at Q25 and MiXCR clonotype assembly, TCRdb reanalyzed the public sequencing data and kept in-frame beta chains. Rows are unified per CDR3 protein, each entry keeping the most common DNA and genes. This sample lists around 600,000 distinct CDR3 sequences; roughly 23% were detected once. Around an eighth of the sample is taken by the ten largest. Many counts were recorded for this clonotype. What this receptor recognizes is not known. Base qualities are not at hand, and no much larger clone is one base apart. The treatment or condition label of this sample denotes: allogeneic hematopoietic cell transplantation with graft depleted of TCRalphabeta T cells and CD19 B cells. The children who served as transplant recipients had been given grafts of TCRalphabeta/CD19-depleted allogeneic hematopoietic cells.

The input for sequencing was PBMCs, mostly from graft donor cells, taken 360 days after TCRalphabeta/CD19-depleted stem cell transplant. The sequence was collected from a boy under two years old who had a stem cell transplant for acute myeloid leukemia, so the T cells may come from the graft donor.

The sequenced DNA is TGTGCCAGCAGTATGACGACAGGGACTTCTGGAAACACCATATATTTT. Translated, it reads CASSMTTGTSGNTIYF. Rearrangement joined TRBV12-3 or TRBV12-4 to TRBJ1-3; the junction holds 7 bases that match TRBD1. The CDR3 holds 16 amino acids from the cysteine to the phenylalanine. Only CDR3 DNA is held: 48 bases, read in frame from base 1. Compared with germline, V lacks 5 bases and J lacks 1 base; bases without a gene match: 8.